This T cell receptor beta chain originates from a study of blood T cells in healthy people across ages. Study summary: In model experiments, template switching was able to capture about one barcoded beta molecule for every two T cells that were present.

The germline V gene encodes CDR1 SEHNR and CDR2 FQNEAQ (reference sequence). This CDR3 comprises 14 residues. In the case of this clonotype: A much larger clonotype is one base distant, so this may be a read error.

Sample-barcoded 5' priming and a J-beta primer mix drove a second PCR of about 6 to 12 cycles. A template-switch adaptor with 12 random nucleotides tagged each cDNA molecule. TCRdb re-analysed the 5' RACE reads in MiXCR, keeping a single row per CDR3 protein. The repertoire holds some 550,000 distinct CDR3 sequences, with 40% to 50% as singletons. The rearrangement uses TRBV7-9 and TRBJ2-5, with 7 nucleotides matching TRBD2. Sequenced: blood. The sequence was collected from a man older than 75 in good health. CDR3 in DNA: TGTGCCAGCAGCTTAGGAGGCGGGAGAGAGGCCCAGTACTTC. Its protein product is CASSLGGGREAQYF.